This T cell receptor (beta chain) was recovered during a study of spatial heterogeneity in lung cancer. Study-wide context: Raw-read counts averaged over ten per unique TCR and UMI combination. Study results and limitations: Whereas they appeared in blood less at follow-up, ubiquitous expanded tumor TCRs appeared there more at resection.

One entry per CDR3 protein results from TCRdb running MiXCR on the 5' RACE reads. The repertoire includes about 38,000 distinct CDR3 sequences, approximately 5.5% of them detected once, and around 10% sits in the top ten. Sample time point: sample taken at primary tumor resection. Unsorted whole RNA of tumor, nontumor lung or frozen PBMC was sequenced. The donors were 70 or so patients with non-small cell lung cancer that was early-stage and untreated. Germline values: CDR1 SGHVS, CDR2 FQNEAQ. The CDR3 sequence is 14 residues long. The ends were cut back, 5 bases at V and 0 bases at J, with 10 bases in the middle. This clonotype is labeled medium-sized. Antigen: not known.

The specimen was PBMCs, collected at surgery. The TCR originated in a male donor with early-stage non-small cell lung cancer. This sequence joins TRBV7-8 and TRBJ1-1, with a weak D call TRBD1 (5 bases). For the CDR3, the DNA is TGTGCCAGCAGCCGGGGACGCCTGAACACTGAAGCTTTCTTT. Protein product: CASSRGRLNTEAFF.